These 25 T cell receptor beta chains were all obtained from the same sample, sequenced in a study of T cell repertoires in ileal Crohn's disease. Time point reported: neoterminal ileum biopsy at postoperative endoscopy, about 6 months after surgery. Measured with immunoSEQ multiplex PCR; TCRdb has only the in-frame clones, and not every one. The sample holds about 13,000 clones, over 60% seen once. What was sequenced was ileal tissue. The receptors here all came from an adult with Crohn's disease.

The J gene is TRBJ1-5, the V gene TRBV6-1; 7 bases fit TRBD1. Germline lookup yields CDR1 MNHNS and CDR2 SASEGT. V lost 6 bases to trimming and J lost 0 bases; unmatched junction nucleotides: 5. The CDR3 loop spans 15 amino acids. CDR3 DNA: TGTGCCAGCAGGCCGACAGGGTTTAGCAATCAGCCCCAGCATTTT. Its protein product is CASRPTGFSNQPQHF.

The chain has TRBV28 and TRBJ2-1; D may correspond to TRBD1 or TRBD2 (6 bases each). Germline V lookup: CDR1 MDHEN, CDR2 SYDVKM. This CDR3 is 15 amino acids long. V was clipped by 8 bases and J by 0 bases, with 14 bases between them. The CDR3 coding sequence is TGTGCCAGCCACATCGGGGGCCGCTCCTACAATGAGCAGTTCTTC. As protein: CASHIGGRSYNEQFF.

This clone is categorized as medium-sized. This chain links TRBV2 with TRBJ2-7; TRBD1 is a possible D gene (5 bases). The CDR3 length is 13 residues. V lost 6 bases, J lost 3 bases, and 12 bases lay in between. Germline assignment: CDR1 SNHLY and CDR2 FYNNEI. The CDR3 region is CASSADRIYEQYF. Here the CDR3 DNA reads TGTGCCAGCAGCGCTGACAGAATCTACGAGCAGTACTTC.

This clone was counted between two and nine times. The chain recombines TRBV18 with TRBJ2-7; the match to TRBD1 covers 10 bases. The J segment lost 3 bases and the V segment lost 5 bases, leaving 4 bases of the junction unmatched. CDR3 size: 14 residues. From germline, CDR1 is KGHSH and CDR2 LQKENI. CDR3 sequence (DNA): TGTGCCAGCTCAAGCGGGACAGGGGACTACGAGCAGTACTTC. Translated: CASSSGTGDYEQYF.

The chain recombines TRBV11-2 with TRBJ1-2; 10 bases agree with TRBD1. Germline CDR1 is SGHAT and CDR2 is FQNNGV. After removal of 1 base from V and 7 bases from J, the junction contained 6 bases not matched to a gene. CDR3 size: 15 residues. The CDR3 reads CASSLAGTGVFGYTF. As DNA, the CDR3 is TGTGCCAGCAGCTTAGCCGGGACAGGGGTGTTTGGCTACACCTTC.

The chain couples TRBV7-8 to TRBJ1-2; no reliable D call. The CDR3 runs 13 residues. Between the trimmed V and J ends, which lost 1 base and 4 bases, there was a span of 7 bases. Germline V gene lookup returns CDR1 SGHVS and CDR2 FQNEAQ. CDR3 protein: CASSLDTTYGYTF. The CDR3 bases are TGTGCCAGCAGCTTAGATACTACCTATGGCTACACCTTC.

The chain is built from TRBV10-1 and TRBJ2-7, with D tentatively TRBD2 (7 bases). V was clipped by 3 bases and J by 1 base, with 13 bases between them. Germline-derived CDR1 and CDR2 are WNHNN and SYGVQD (reference sequence). The length of the CDR3 is 15 residues. As DNA, the CDR3 is TGCGCCAGCAGTGACTGGAGGGGGGGGTCCTACGAGCAGTACTTC. It codes for CASSDWRGGSYEQYF.

This rearrangement joins TRBV5-4 to TRBJ2-7; D call uncertain. Between the trimmed V and J ends, which lost 2 bases and 5 bases, there was a span of 11 bases. Germline V gives CDR1 SGHNT, CDR2 YYREEE (reference sequence). CDR3 length: 13 residues. The CDR3 DNA reads TGTGCCAGCAGCTTCACTGGGCAAGACGAGCAGTACTTC. This encodes CASSFTGQDEQYF.

The rearrangement joins TRBV7-9 to TRBJ2-7; TRBD2 agrees at 8 bases. Germline V gives CDR1 SEHNR, CDR2 FQNEAQ (reference sequence). J gave up 6 bases and V 5 bases, and 15 bases lay outside the gene matches. This CDR3 is 16 amino acids long. CDR3 sequence: CASSPDSGDSYGEQYF. In nucleotides, the CDR3 is TGTGCCAGCAGCCCTGATAGCGGGGATAGTTATGGCGAGCAGTACTTC.

The chain links TRBV4-1 to TRBJ2-3; D is perhaps TRBD2 (5 bases). The CDR3 has 15 residues. In germline, CDR1 is MGHRA, CDR2 YSYEKL. Trimming took 4 bases from V and 5 from J, leaving 16 bases between them. CDR3 region: CASSPTSAKRDTQYF. The CDR3 DNA reads as TGCGCCAGCAGCCCAACTAGTGCCAAGAGAGATACGCAGTATTTT.

This chain joins TRBV6-6 and TRBJ2-7; 7 nucleotides align to TRBD1. The V segment lost 9 bases and the J segment 0 bases; nucleotides outside the gene matches: 8. This CDR3 is built from 14 residues. Germline lookup yields CDR1 MNHNY and CDR2 SVGAGI (reference sequence). The CDR3 sequence: CASSTGASSYEQYF. In DNA, the CDR3 is TGTGCCAGTTCCACAGGGGCAAGCTCCTACGAGCAGTACTTC.

This chain joins TRBV9 and TRBJ2-5; 9 nucleotides line up with TRBD2. CDR3 length equals 19 residues. J was trimmed by 5 bases and V by 4 bases; bases with no gene match: 21. CDR1 SGDLS and CDR2 YYNGEE come from the germline V gene. CDR3 sequence (DNA): TGTGCCAGCAGCCGTGGCAATTTGGCGGGGGGGCCTTTGGAGGAGACCCAGTACTTC. It is translated as CASSRGNLAGGPLEETQYF.

The chain uses TRBV5-1 and TRBJ1-3, with D unclear. Germline V gene lookup returns CDR1 SGHRS and CDR2 YFSETQ. Trimming removed 1 base from V and 3 bases from J, with 17 bases in between. This CDR3 region has 17 residues. This CDR3 reads CASSLNINIGNGNTIYF. CDR3 DNA sequence: TGCGCCAGCAGCTTGAACATCAACATAGGTAATGGAAACACCATATATTTT. Variable domain in full (rest from reference TRBV5-1 and TRBJ1-3): KAGVTQTPRYLIKTRGQQVTLSCSPISGHRSVSWYQQTPGQGLQFLFEYFSETQRNKGNFPGRFSGRQFSNSRSEMNVSTLELGDSALYLCASSLNINIGNGNTIYFGEGSWLTVV.

The V gene is TRBV5-1, the J gene TRBJ2-1, with TRBD2 matching over 15 bases. There are 15 residues in the CDR3. V was clipped by 3 bases and J by 9 bases; unmatched bases: 4. Per the germline V gene, CDR1 is SGHRS and CDR2 is YFSETQ. This chain's CDR3 is CASSWTSGGAIEQFF. The CDR3 nucleotides are TGCGCCAGCAGCTGGACTAGCGGGGGGGCCATTGAGCAGTTCTTC.

This chain links TRBV9 with TRBJ1-6; D perhaps matches TRBD1 (5 bases). Trimming stripped 4 bases from V and 8 bases from J, with 13 bases between. The CDR3 is 14 amino acids. Germline V gene sequence: CDR1 SGDLS, CDR2 YYNGEE. CDR3 in DNA: TGTGCCAGCAGCCTAGACGGGGGTGATTCACCCCTCCACTTT. Protein product: CASSLDGGDSPLHF.

The CDR3 DNA reads as TGTGCCAGCAGCCCCACTAGCGGGGATTGGAATGAGCAGTTCTTC. It specifies CASSPTSGDWNEQFF. The chain couples TRBV11-2 to TRBJ2-1; TRBD2 matches at 10 bases. The germline gives CDR1 SGHAT, CDR2 FQNNGV. The CDR3 is 15 amino acids. V trimming: 5 bases; J trimming: 7 bases; junction bases outside the gene matches: 8.

J is TRBJ2-7 and V is TRBV5-1; D gene unclear. CDR1 and CDR2 from the germline V gene are SGHRS and YFSETQ. The CDR3 consists of 12 residues. Between the trimmed V and J ends, which lost 0 bases and 4 bases, there was a span of 5 bases. CDR3 nucleotides: TGCGCCAGCAGCTTGGATCAGTACGAGCAGTACTTC. This sequence encodes CASSLDQYEQYF. Variable domain in full (rest from reference TRBV5-1 and TRBJ2-7): KAGVTQTPRYLIKTRGQQVTLSCSPISGHRSVSWYQQTPGQGLQFLFEYFSETQRNKGNFPGRFSGRQFSNSRSEMNVSTLELGDSALYLCASSLDQYEQYFGPGTRLTVT.

By proportion, this clone is large. The chain employs TRBV6-1 and TRBJ1-1; D is ambiguous. This CDR3 spans 11 amino acids. CDR1 is MNHNS and CDR2 is SASEGT in the germline V gene. V was shortened by 8 bases and J by 3 bases, with 7 bases between the two germline ends. DNA of the CDR3: TGTGCCAGCGAGCTTTACACTGAAGCTTTCTTT. Translation gives CASELYTEAFF.

This clone was observed a few times. The V and J genes are TRBV9 and TRBJ1-4; D call uncertain. V lost 0 bases and J lost 8, with 14 bases in between. This CDR3 spans 15 amino acids. The V gene's germline CDR1 is SGDLS and CDR2 YYNGEE. DNA for the CDR3: TGTGCCAGCAGCGTAGGGTCCACATGGAGGGAAAAACTGTTTTTT. It translates to CASSVGSTWREKLFF.

The chain recombines TRBV6-5 with TRBJ1-1; no definite D call. The CDR3 length is 14 residues. Germline V lookup: CDR1 MNHEY, CDR2 SVGAGI. Trimming stripped 6 bases from V and 0 bases from J, with 11 bases between. CDR3 bases: TGTGCCAGCAGGCTGGCGGGTCTGAACACTGAAGCTTTCTTT. Translating gives CASRLAGLNTEAFF.

For this clone: Other DNA sequences within the sample encode an identical CDR3. V and J are TRBV29-1 and TRBJ2-3, with D perhaps matching TRBD2 (7 bases). V was cut by 6 bases and J by 4 bases, with 17 bases left in between. The germline CDR1 and CDR2 sequences are SQVTM and ANQGSEA. The CDR3 totals 14 residues. Here the CDR3 DNA reads TGCAGCGTCCTGGGGGGGGGGGCTTCAGATACGCAGTATTTT. It is translated as CSVLGGGASDTQYF.

The chain carries TRBV7-2 and TRBJ2-7; 8 bases are a match to TRBD2. Trimming took 3 bases from V and 2 from J; bases not matched to a gene: 3. The CDR3 extends over 14 amino acids. Germline V gene lookup returns CDR1 SGHTA and CDR2 FQGNSA. Here the CDR3 reads CASSFTSGPYEQYF. The CDR3 nucleotides read TGTGCCAGCAGCTTCACTAGCGGACCCTACGAGCAGTACTTC. The full variable domain, completed using reference TRBV7-2 and TRBJ2-7, is GAGVSQSPSNKVTEKGKDVELRCDPISGHTALYWYRQSLGQGLEFLIYFQGNSAPDKSGLPSDRFSAERTGGSVSTLTIQRTQQEDSAVYLCASSFTSGPYEQYFGPGTRLTVT.

In this sample, this clone is medium-sized (0.01 to 0.1%). The chain carries TRBV19 and TRBJ2-3; the match to TRBD2 covers 10 bases. This CDR3 has 16 residues. Losses at the gene ends were 7 bases for V and 3 bases for J; bases not matched to a gene: 10. Germline V gene lookup returns CDR1 LNHDA and CDR2 SQIVND (reference sequence). The CDR3 region is CASTESSGGWTDTQYF. Here the CDR3 DNA reads TGTGCCAGTACGGAGAGTAGCGGGGGGTGGACAGATACGCAGTATTTT.

V usage is TRBV7-2 and J usage is TRBJ2-7; 8 nucleotides line up with TRBD1. Germline values: CDR1 SGHTA, CDR2 FQGNSA. CDR3 length equals 15 residues. Trimming removed 3 bases from V and 3 bases from J; junction bases left unmatched: 7. The CDR3, as DNA: TGTGCCAGCAGCTTTCGGACAGGGACCTTCTACGAGCAGTACTTC. Amino acid sequence: CASSFRTGTFYEQYF.

V is TRBV2 and J is TRBJ2-3; D is ambiguous. The V gene lost 7 bases and the J gene lost 0 bases, with 8 bases spanning the gap. The CDR3 length is 13 residues. The germline CDR1 and CDR2 sequences are SNHLY and FYNNEI. DNA of the CDR3: TGTGCCAGCAATGTTATTAGCACAGATACGCAGTATTTT. This translates into CASNVISTDTQYF.